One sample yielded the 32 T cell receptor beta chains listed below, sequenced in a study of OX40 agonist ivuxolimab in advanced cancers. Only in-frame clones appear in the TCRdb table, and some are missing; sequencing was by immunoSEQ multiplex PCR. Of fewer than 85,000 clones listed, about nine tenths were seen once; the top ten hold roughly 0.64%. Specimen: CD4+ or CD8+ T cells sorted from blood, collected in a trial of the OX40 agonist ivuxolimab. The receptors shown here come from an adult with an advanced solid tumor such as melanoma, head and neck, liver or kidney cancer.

CDR3 loop: CASSLITGTAYF. CDR3 bases: TGTGCCAGCAGCCTGATTACCGGGACTGCGTACTTC. V gene TRBV11-2 combines with J gene TRBJ2-5; TRBD2 is a possible D gene (6 bases). V was clipped by 5 bases and J by 13 bases, with 17 bases between them. The length of the CDR3 is 12 residues. From germline, CDR1 is SGHAT and CDR2 FQNNGV.

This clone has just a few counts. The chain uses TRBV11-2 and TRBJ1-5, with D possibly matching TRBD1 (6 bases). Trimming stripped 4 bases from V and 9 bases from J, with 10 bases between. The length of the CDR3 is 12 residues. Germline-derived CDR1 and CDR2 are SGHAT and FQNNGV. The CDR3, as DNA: TGTGCCAGCAGCTCGGCAGGGGTGCCCCAGCATTTT. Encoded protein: CASSSAGVPQHF.

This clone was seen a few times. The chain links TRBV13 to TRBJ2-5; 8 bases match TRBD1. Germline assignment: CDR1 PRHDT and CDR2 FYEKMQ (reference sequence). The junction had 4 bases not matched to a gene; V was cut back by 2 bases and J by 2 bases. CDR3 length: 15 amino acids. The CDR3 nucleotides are TGTGCCAGCAGCTTAAGGACAGGGTTTCAAGAGACCCAGTACTTC. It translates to CASSLRTGFQETQYF. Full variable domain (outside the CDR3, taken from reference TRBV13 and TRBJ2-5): AAGVIQSPRHLIKEKRETATLKCYPIPRHDTVYWYQQGPGQDPQFLISFYEKMQSDKGSIPDRFSAQQFSDYHSELNMSSLELGDSALYFCASSLRTGFQETQYFGPGTRLLVL.

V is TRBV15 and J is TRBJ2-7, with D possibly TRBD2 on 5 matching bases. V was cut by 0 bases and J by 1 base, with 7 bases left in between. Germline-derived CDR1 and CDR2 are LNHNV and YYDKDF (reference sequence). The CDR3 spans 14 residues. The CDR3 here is CATSRDGDSYEQYF. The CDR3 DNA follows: TGTGCCACCAGCAGAGACGGGGATTCCTACGAGCAGTACTTC.

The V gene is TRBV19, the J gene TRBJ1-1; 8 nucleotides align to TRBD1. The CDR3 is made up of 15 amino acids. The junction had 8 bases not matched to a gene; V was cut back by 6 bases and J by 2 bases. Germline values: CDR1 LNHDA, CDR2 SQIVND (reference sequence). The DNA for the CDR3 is TGTGCCAGTAGGCCAGGGGGCTCCGTAAACACTGAAGCTTTCTTT. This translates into CASRPGGSVNTEAFF.

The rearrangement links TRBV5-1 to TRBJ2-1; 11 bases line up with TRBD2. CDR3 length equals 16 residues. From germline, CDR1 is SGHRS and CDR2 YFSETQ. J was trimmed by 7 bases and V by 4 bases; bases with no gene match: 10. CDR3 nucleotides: TGCGCCAGCAGCCTCCTAGCGGGGGGAGTGGTGAATGAGCAGTTCTTC. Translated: CASSLLAGGVVNEQFF.

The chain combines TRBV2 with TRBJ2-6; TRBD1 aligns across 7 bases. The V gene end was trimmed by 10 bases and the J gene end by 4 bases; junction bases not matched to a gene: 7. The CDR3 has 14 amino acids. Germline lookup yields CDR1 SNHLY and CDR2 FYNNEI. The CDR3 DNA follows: TGTGCCACTAAACCGGGACAGGGGGCCAACGTCCTGACTTTC. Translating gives CATKPGQGANVLTF.

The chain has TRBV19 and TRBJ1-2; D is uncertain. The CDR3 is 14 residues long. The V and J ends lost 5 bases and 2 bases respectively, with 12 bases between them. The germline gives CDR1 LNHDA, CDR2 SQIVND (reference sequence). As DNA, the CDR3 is TGTGCCAGTAGTCCCCAGACTCCAAACTATGGCTACACCTTC. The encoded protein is CASSPQTPNYGYTF. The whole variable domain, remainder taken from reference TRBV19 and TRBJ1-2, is DGGITQSPKYLFRKEGQNVTLSCEQNLNHDAMYWYRQDPGQGLRLIYYSQIVNDFQKGDIAEGYSVSREKKESFPLTVTSAQKNPTAFYLCASSPQTPNYGYTFGSGTRLTVV.

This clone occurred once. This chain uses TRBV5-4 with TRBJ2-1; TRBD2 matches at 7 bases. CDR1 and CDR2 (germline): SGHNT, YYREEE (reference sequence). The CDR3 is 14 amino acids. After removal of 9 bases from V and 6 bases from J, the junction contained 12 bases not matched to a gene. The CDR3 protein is CATRGEGPINEQFF. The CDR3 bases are TGTGCCACCCGGGGGGAGGGCCCGATCAATGAGCAGTTCTTC.

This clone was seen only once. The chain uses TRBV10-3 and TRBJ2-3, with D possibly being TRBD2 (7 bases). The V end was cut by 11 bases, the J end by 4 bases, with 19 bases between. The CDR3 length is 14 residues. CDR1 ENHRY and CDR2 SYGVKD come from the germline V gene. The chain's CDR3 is CASIGGGPADTQYF. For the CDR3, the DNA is TGTGCCTCCATAGGGGGGGGGCCCGCAGATACGCAGTATTTT.

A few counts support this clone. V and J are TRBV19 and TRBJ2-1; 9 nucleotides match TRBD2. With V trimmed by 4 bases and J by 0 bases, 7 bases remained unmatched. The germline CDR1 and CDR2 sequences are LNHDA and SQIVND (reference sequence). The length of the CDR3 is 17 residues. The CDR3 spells CASSTFGSGSSYNEQFF. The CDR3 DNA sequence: TGTGCCAGTAGTACCTTCGGTAGCGGGAGCTCCTACAATGAGCAGTTCTTC.

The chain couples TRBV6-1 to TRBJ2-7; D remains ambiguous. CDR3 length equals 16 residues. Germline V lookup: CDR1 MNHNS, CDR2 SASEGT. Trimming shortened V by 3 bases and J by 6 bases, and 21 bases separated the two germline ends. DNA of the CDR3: TGTGCCAGCAGTGATGGGCCCGGGTTGCGTCGGTTCGAGCAGTACTTC. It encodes CASSDGPGLRRFEQYF.

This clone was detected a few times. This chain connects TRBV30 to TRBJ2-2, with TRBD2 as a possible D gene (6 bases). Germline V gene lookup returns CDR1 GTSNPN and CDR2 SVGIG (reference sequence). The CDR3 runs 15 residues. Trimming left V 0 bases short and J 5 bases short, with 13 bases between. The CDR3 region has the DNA TGTGCCTGGAGTGTCCCGGGAGTCGGGACCGGGGAGCTGTTTTTT. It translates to CAWSVPGVGTGELFF.

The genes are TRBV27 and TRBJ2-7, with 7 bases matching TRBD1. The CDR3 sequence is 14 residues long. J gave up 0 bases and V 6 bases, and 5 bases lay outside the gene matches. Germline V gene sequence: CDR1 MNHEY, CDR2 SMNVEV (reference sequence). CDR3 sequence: CASRSQGRSYEQYF. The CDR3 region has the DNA TGTGCCAGCAGATCACAGGGGCGCTCCTACGAGCAGTACTTC.

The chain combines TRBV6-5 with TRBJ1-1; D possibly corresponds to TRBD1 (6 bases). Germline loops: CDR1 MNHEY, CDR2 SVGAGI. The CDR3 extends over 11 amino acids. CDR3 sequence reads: CVGGLNTEAFF. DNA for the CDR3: TGTGTGGGGGGGCTGAACACTGAAGCTTTCTTT.

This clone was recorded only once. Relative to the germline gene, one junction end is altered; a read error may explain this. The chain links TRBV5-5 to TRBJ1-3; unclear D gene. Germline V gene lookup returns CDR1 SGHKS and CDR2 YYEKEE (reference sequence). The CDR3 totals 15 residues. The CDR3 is CASRLDLLAGNTIYF. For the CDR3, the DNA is TGTGCCAGCAGATTGGACCTTTTAGCCGGAAACACCATATATTTT.

In DNA, the CDR3 is TGTGCCAGCAGGGGACAGGGATTCGTAGAGACCCAGTACTTC. Protein: CASRGQGFVETQYF. The V call is TRBV28, the J call TRBJ2-5; TRBD1 matches 9 bases. The germline V gene encodes CDR1 MDHEN and CDR2 SYDVKM. The CDR3 has 14 amino acids. With V trimmed by 6 bases and J by 4 bases, 6 bases remained unmatched. The whole variable domain, remainder taken from reference TRBV28 and TRBJ2-5, is DVKVTQSSRYLVKRTGEKVFLECVQDMDHENMFWYRQDPGLGLRLIYFSYDVKMKEKGDIPEGYSVSREKKERFSLILESASTNQTSMYLCASRGQGFVETQYFGPGTRLLVL.

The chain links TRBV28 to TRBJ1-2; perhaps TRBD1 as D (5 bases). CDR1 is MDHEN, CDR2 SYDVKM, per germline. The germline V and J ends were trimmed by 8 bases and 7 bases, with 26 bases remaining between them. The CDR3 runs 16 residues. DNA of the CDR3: TGTGCCAGCGACCCCCCCGGAACCGGGACTAAGAGTGGCTACACCTTC. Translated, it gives CASDPPGTGTKSGYTF.

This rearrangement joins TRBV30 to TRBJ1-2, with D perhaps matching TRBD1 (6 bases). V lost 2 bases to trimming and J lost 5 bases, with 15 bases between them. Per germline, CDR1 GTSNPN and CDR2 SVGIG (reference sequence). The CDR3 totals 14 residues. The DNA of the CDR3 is TGTGCCTGGAGTTTTGCGACAGGAGGGTATGGCTACACCTTC. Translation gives CAWSFATGGYGYTF.

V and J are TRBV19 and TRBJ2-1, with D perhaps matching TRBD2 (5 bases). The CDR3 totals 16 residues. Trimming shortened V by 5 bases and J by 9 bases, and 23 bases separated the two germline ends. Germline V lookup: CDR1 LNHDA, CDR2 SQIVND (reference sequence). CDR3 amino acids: CASSLPSGPRAGEQFF. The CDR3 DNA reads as TGTGCCAGTAGTCTCCCCTCGGGCCCCCGGGCGGGTGAGCAGTTCTTC.

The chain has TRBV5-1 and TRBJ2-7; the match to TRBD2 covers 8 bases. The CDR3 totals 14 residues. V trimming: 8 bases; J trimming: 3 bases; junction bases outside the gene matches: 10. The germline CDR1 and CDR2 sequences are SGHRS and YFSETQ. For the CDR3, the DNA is TGCGCCAGTAGTAGCGGGGTGACCTTCTACGAGCAGTACTTC. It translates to CASSSGVTFYEQYF.

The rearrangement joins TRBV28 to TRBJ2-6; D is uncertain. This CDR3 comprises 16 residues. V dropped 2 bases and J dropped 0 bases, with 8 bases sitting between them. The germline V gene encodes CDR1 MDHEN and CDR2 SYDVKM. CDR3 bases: TGTGCCAGCAGTTTAGACGGTTACTCTGGGGCCAACGTCCTGACTTTC. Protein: CASSLDGYSGANVLTF.

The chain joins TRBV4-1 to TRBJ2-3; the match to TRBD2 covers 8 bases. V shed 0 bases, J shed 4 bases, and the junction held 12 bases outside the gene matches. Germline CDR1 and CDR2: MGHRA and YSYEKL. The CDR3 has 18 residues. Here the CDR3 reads CASSQDGSGGSRADTQYF. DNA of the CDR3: TGCGCCAGCAGCCAAGACGGAAGCGGGGGCTCCAGGGCAGATACGCAGTATTTT.

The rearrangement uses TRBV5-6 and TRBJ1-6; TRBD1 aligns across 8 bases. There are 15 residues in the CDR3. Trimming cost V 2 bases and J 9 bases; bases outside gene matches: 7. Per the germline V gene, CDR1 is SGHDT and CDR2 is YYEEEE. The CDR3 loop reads CASSFGQGFGSPLHF. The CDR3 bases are TGTGCCAGCAGCTTTGGACAGGGCTTTGGTTCACCCCTCCACTTT.

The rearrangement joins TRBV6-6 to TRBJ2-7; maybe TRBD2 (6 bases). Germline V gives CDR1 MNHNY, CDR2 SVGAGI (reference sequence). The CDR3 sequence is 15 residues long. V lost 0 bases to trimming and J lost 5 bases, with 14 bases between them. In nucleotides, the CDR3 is TGTGCCAGCAGTTACTCCGGACCGGGGGTCAACGAGCAGTACTTC. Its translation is CASSYSGPGVNEQYF.

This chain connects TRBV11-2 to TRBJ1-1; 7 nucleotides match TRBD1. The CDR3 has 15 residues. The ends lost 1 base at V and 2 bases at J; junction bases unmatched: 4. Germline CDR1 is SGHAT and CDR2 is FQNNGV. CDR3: CASSLGQGGNTEAFF. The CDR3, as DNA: TGTGCCAGCAGCTTAGGACAGGGTGGAAACACTGAAGCTTTCTTT.

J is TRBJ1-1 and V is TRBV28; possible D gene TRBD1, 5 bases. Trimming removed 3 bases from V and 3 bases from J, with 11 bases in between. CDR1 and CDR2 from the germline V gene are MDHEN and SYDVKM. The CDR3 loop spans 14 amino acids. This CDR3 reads CASSFGGGDTEAFF. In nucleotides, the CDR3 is TGTGCCAGCAGTTTTGGGGGAGGGGACACTGAAGCTTTCTTT. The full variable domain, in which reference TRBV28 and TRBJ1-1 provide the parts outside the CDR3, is DVKVTQSSRYLVKRTGEKVFLECVQDMDHENMFWYRQDPGLGLRLIYFSYDVKMKEKGDIPEGYSVSREKKERFSLILESASTNQTSMYLCASSFGGGDTEAFFGQGTRLTVV.

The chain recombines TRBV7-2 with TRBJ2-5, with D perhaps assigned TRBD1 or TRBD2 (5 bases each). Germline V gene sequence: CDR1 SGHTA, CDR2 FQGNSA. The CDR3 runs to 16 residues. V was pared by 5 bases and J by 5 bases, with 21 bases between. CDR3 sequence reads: CASSRAGTPVRETQYF. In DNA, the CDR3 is TGTGCCAGCAGCCGTGCCGGGACCCCGGTTCGGGAGACCCAGTACTTC. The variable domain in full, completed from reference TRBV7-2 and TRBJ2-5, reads GAGVSQSPSNKVTEKGKDVELRCDPISGHTALYWYRQSLGQGLEFLIYFQGNSAPDKSGLPSDRFSAERTGGSVSTLTIQRTQQEDSAVYLCASSRAGTPVRETQYFGPGTRLLVL.

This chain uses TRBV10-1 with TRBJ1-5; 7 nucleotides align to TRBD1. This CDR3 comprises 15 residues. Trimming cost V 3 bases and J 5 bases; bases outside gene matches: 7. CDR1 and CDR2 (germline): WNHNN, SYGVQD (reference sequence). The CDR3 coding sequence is TGCGCCAGCAGTGACCCCTACAGGGGTGATCAGCCCCAGCATTTT. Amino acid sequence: CASSDPYRGDQPQHF.

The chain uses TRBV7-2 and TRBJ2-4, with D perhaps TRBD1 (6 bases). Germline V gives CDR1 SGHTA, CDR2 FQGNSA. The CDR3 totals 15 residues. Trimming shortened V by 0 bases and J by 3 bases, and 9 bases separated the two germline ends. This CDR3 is CASSLARQVKNIQYF. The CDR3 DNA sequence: TGTGCCAGCAGCTTAGCCCGACAGGTCAAAAACATTCAGTACTTC.

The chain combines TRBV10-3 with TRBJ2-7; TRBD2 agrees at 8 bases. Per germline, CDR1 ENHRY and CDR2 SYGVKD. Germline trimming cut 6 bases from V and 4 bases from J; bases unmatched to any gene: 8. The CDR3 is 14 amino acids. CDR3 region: CAIRDSGSIYEQYF. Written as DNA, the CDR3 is TGTGCCATCAGGGACAGCGGGAGTATATACGAGCAGTACTTC.

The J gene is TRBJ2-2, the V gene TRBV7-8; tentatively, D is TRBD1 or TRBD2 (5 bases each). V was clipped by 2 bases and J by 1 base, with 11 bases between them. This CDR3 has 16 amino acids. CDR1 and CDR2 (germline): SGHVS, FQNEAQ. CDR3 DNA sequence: TGTGCCAGCAGCTTACTAGTGGGGGTGAACACCGGGGAGCTGTTTTTT. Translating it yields CASSLLVGVNTGELFF.